These 8 T cell receptor beta chains came from one sample sequenced in a study of T cells after yellow fever vaccination. TCRdb recomputed calls from the 5' RACE reads with MiXCR, one row per CDR3 protein. The table lists 140,000 to 150,000 distinct CDR3 sequences, about 7% of them singletons. Material: CD4+ T cells sorted from PBMCs, obtained 10 days after the yellow fever booster vaccination. The receptors here all came from a man aged 30-40 years who received the YFV17D yellow fever vaccine.

This clonotype was counted ten times or more. The chain couples TRBV10-3 to TRBJ2-1; D is uncertain. Germline loops: CDR1 ENHRY, CDR2 SYGVKD. This CDR3 is built from 13 residues. Trimming took 0 bases from V and 4 from J, leaving 4 bases between them. CDR3: CAISESSYNEQFF. The CDR3 DNA is TGTGCCATCAGTGAGTCATCTTACAATGAGCAGTTCTTC.

Worth noting for this clonotype: A much larger clone differs from this one at a single base, so this may be a read error. The chain links TRBV28 to TRBJ2-2; the D is unclear. The germline V gene has CDR1 MDHEN and CDR2 SYDVKM. The CDR3 is made up of 13 amino acids. CDR3 in DNA: TGTGCCAGCAGAAGAGCGAAAACCGGGGAGCTGTTTTTT. Its protein product is CASRRAKTGELFF.

This clonotype was seen at least ten times. The chain couples TRBV20-1 to TRBJ2-1; weak D call: TRBD1 (5 bases). This CDR3 contains 15 residues. V shed 1 base and J shed 6 bases, with 16 bases lying between them. Germline V gene data show CDR1 as DFQATT and CDR2 as SNEGSKA (reference sequence). The CDR3 nucleotides are TGCAGTGCTAGAGGGGGCAATTATGTAACCAATGAGCAGTTCTTC. This codes for CSARGGNYVTNEQFF.

The chain links TRBV12-3 or TRBV12-4 to TRBJ1-5; D ambiguous. Trimming removed 5 bases from V and 5 bases from J, with 10 bases in between. This CDR3 has 13 amino acids. The DNA for the CDR3 is TGTGCCAGCAGTCCGGGCGCTCATCAGCCCCAGCATTTT. As protein: CASSPGAHQPQHF.

This clonotype was seen at least ten times. V is TRBV7-3 and J is TRBJ2-7; 10 positions match TRBD2. The CDR3 is 13 residues long. CDR1 and CDR2 (germline): SGHTA, FQGTGA. V was pared by 5 bases and J by 9 bases, with 7 bases of the junction left unmatched. CDR3: CASSPGTSARQYF. For the CDR3, the DNA is TGTGCCAGCAGCCCCGGGACTAGCGCGAGGCAGTACTTC.

This clonotype was recorded at least ten times. The chain has TRBV5-6 and TRBJ2-1, with 8 bases that match TRBD2. With 6 bases clipped from V and 7 bases from J, the junction kept 6 bases outside the gene matches. CDR3 length: 13 amino acids. Germline-derived CDR1 and CDR2 are SGHDT and YYEEEE. The CDR3 region is CASTRTGGNEQFF. CDR3 sequence (DNA): TGTGCCAGCACCAGAACGGGAGGGAATGAGCAGTTCTTC.

This clonotype was observed many times. This chain links TRBV20-1 with TRBJ2-5; 13 nucleotides align to TRBD2. The trim removed 2 bases at V and 4 bases at J, leaving 4 bases unmatched. The CDR3 covers 15 residues. Germline V gene data show CDR1 as DFQATT and CDR2 as SNEGSKA (reference sequence). CDR3 nucleotide sequence: TGCAGTGCTAGACACGGACTAGCGGGAGTAGAGACCCAGTACTTC. Encoded protein: CSARHGLAGVETQYF.

This clonotype was seen at least ten times. The J gene is TRBJ1-2, the V gene TRBV24-1; D is possibly TRBD1 (5 bases). Germline-derived CDR1 and CDR2 are KGHDR and SFDVKD. The CDR3 totals 12 residues. The ends were cut back, 4 bases at V and 9 bases at J, with 11 bases in the middle. The chain's CDR3 is CATSDPGERYTF. CDR3 bases: TGTGCCACCAGTGACCCGGGGGAACGCTACACCTTC.